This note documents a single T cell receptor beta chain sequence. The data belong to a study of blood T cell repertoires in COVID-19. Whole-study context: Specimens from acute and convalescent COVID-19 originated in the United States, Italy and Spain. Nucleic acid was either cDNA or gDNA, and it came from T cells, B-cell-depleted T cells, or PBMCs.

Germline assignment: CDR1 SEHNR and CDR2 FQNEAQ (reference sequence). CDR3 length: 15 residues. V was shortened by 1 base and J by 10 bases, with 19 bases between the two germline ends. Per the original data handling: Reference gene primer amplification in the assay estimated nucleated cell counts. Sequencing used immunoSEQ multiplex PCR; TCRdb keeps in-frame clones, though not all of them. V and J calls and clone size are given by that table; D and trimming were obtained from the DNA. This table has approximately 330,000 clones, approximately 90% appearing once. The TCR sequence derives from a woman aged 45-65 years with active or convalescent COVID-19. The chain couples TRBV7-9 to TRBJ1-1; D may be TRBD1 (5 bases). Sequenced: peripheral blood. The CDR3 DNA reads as TGTGCCAGCAGCTTAGTTCAGGGAGGACAAGGCGTAGCTTTCTTT. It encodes CASSLVQGGQGVAFF.